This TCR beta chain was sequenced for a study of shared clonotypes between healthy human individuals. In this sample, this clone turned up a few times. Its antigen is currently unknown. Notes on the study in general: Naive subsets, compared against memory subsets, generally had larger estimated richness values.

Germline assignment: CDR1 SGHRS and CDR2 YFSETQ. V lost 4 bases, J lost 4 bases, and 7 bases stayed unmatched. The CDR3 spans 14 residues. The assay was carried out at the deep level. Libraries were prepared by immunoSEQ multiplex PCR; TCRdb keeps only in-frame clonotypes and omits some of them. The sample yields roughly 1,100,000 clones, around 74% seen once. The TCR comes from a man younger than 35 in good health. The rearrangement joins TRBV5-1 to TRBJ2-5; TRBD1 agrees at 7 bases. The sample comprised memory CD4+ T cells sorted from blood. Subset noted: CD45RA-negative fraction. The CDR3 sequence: CASSPDRAGETQYF. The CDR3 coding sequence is TGCGCCAGCAGCCCCGACAGGGCAGGAGAGACCCAGTACTTC.